What follows is one T cell receptor beta chain and its context. Its target is not known. The data were produced by immunoSEQ multiplex PCR, yet TCRdb's version contains in-frame clones alone and is incomplete. This sample has roughly 150,000 clones; about 91% occur once, and the top ten carry around 2.3%. J gave up 1 base and V 0 bases, and 6 bases lay outside the gene matches. This CDR3 comprises 17 residues. In germline, CDR1 is LGHNA, CDR2 YNFKEQ. The sample belongs to a study of T cell responses to AZD1222 COVID-19 vaccine. Overall study findings and caveats: Spike-specific TCR breadth and depth went up after people got two AZD1222 doses. Mapped onto spike, vaccine-associated CD4 TCRs spanned it and were dominant at 160-218 and 743-854. In a largely white British group with more females than males, clonal diversity was possibly underestimated. Repertoire sampling was restricted to post-peak T cell response timepoints.

The receptor's source is an adult in good health. The rearrangement links TRBV4-2 to TRBJ2-3; 8 bases are a match to TRBD2. Sequenced here: peripheral blood, sampled on day 0 of AZD1222 vaccination. The CDR3 loop is CASSQDLTSGRTDTQYF. CDR3 in DNA: TGTGCCAGCAGCCAAGATCTAACTAGCGGACGCACAGATACGCAGTATTTT.